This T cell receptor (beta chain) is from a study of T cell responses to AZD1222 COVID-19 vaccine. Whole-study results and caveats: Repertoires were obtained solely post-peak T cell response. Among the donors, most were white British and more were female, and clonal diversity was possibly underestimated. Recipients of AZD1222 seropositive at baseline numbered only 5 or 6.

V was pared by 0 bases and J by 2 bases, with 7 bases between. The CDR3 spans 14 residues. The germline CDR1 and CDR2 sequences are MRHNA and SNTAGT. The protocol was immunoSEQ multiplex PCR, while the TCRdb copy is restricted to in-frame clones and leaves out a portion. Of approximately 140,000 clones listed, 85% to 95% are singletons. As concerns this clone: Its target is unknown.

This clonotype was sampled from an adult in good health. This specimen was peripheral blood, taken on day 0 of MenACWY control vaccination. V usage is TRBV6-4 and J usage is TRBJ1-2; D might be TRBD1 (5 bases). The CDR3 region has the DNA TGTGCCAGCAGTGACTCGGCAGGGAACTATGGCTACACCTTC. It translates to CASSDSAGNYGYTF.